This is a list of T cell receptor beta chains from one sample in a study of blood T cell repertoires in COVID-19. The table came from immunoSEQ multiplex PCR; TCRdb's copy has only in-frame clones and leaves some out. In the table there are some 70,000 clones, roughly 84% of which are singletons. Sequenced: peripheral blood. These receptors all stem from a man aged 50-59 years with active COVID-19. CDR3s include the opening cysteine and the closing phenylalanine or tryptophan. Each record gives: CDR3 DNA, CDR3 protein, D gene, V gene, clone size, CDR3 length, J gene. A D gene is named only where the DNA matches it firmly. Rows give clone size only sometimes, using once, few, many, or a class for an expanded clone.

TGTGCCACCAGTGACCTAAGGACCCAGTACTTC | CATSDLRTQYF | NA | TRBV24-1 | NA | 11 | TRBJ2-5
TGTGCCAGCAGCCCGGACAGTAACTATGGCTACACCTTC | CASSPDSNYGYTF | NA | TRBV6-2/TRBV6-3 | NA | 13 | TRBJ1-2
TGTGCCAGCTCACGCATGGGAGGGGCTGATGGGGCCAACGTCCTGACTTTC | CASSRMGGADGANVLTF | TRBD2 | TRBV18 | NA | 17 | TRBJ2-6
TGTGCCTGGAGTCGCACTAGCGGGCGGTATAATGAGCAGTTCTTC | CAWSRTSGRYNEQFF | TRBD2 | TRBV30 | NA | 15 | TRBJ2-1
TGTGCCAGCAGCCCGATAGGGACAGGGGTTATCACAGATACGCAGTATTTT | CASSPIGTGVITDTQYF | TRBD1 | TRBV5-8 | NA | 17 | TRBJ2-3
TGTGCCACCAGCAGCCGGGTCCTTACTGAAGCTTTCTTT | CATSSRVLTEAFF | NA | TRBV15 | NA | 13 | TRBJ1-1
TGTGCCTGGGACCAGCGGGGGGGGTTCCAAGAGACCCAGTACTTC | CAWDQRGGFQETQYF | TRBD2 | TRBV30 | NA | 15 | TRBJ2-5
TGTGCCAGTAGTAGGCAGATTAGCAATCAGCCCCAGCATTTT | CASSRQISNQPQHF | NA | TRBV19 | NA | 14 | TRBJ1-5
TGTGCCAGCAGTGAGGACAGGGGGCATAATCGGCCCCAGCATTTT | CASSEDRGHNRPQHF | TRBD1 | TRBV2 | NA | 15 | TRBJ1-5
TGTGCCAGCAGTTCGACTAGCGGGAGACCGAATGAGCAGTTCTTC | CASSSTSGRPNEQFF | TRBD2 | TRBV6-6 | NA | 15 | TRBJ2-1
TGTGCCAGCAGTCCTGACAGTGTTTATGGCTACACCTTC | CASSPDSVYGYTF | NA | TRBV27 | NA | 13 | TRBJ1-2
TGTGCCAGCAGCCAAGATGTCAGACTAGCGGGCACAGATACGCAGTATTTT | CASSQDVRLAGTDTQYF | TRBD2 | TRBV4-2 | NA | 17 | TRBJ2-3
TGCGCCAGCAGCCAGTCGGGACAGGCCGTTCACTATGGCTACACCTTC | CASSQSGQAVHYGYTF | TRBD1 | TRBV4-1 | NA | 16 | TRBJ1-2
TGTGCCAGCAGCTTAGGCACTTTCAATGAGCAGTTCTTC | CASSLGTFNEQFF | NA | TRBV7-9 | NA | 13 | TRBJ2-1
TGCGCCAGCAGCTTTTATGGCGAGGGTTCACCCCTCCACTTT | CASSFYGEGSPLHF | NA | TRBV5-1 | NA | 14 | TRBJ1-6
TGTGCCAGCAGTTATGTCTTTTGGTTGGCATCGAACAATCAGCCCCAGCATTTT | CASSYVFWLASNNQPQHF | NA | TRBV6-9 | NA | 18 | TRBJ1-5
TGTGCCAGCAGTTTATCGGGGGGATATCAGCCCCAGCATTTT | CASSLSGGYQPQHF | NA | TRBV27 | NA | 14 | TRBJ1-5
TGTGCCAGCAGCCCCAGTGCAACTAATGAAAAACTGTTTTTT | CASSPSATNEKLFF | NA | TRBV7-9 | once | 14 | TRBJ1-4
TGTGCCAGCAGGCAAGTGGGCATGCCAGATACGCAGTATTTT | CASRQVGMPDTQYF | NA | TRBV3-1/TRBV3-2 | NA | 14 | TRBJ2-3
TGCAGCGTTGAAGCTAACAGCAGAAACACCATATATTTT | CSVEANSRNTIYF | NA | TRBV29-1 | NA | 13 | TRBJ1-3
TGCAGTGCTAGTAGTTTCGGGACCCAGTACTTC | CSASSFGTQYF | NA | TRBV20-1 | NA | 11 | TRBJ2-5
TGCGCCAGCAGCCAAACAGGGACCACTGAAGCTTTCTTT | CASSQTGTTEAFF | NA | TRBV4-1 | NA | 13 | TRBJ1-1
TGTGCCAGCACGGGACAGGGGGTAAACATTCAGTACTTC | CASTGQGVNIQYF | TRBD1 | TRBV6-5 | NA | 13 | TRBJ2-4
TGTGCCAGCAGTTACGGGTGGAGCAGAGGCTACGAGCAGTACTTC | CASSYGWSRGYEQYF | NA | TRBV6-2/TRBV6-3 | NA | 15 | TRBJ2-7
TGTGCCAGCAGCCAAAGGTCGGGGACCGGGGAGCTGTTTTTT | CASSQRSGTGELFF | NA | TRBV14 | NA | 14 | TRBJ2-2
TGTGCCAGCAGTATTACAGGGACTGAGCAGTTCTTC | CASSITGTEQFF | NA | TRBV12-3/TRBV12-4 | NA | 12 | TRBJ2-1
TGTGCCAGCAGCTCGGGGTACGGTTCACCCCTCCACTTT | CASSSGYGSPLHF | NA | TRBV11-3 | NA | 13 | TRBJ1-6
TGTGCCAGCAGGACGGGACAGATGACTGAAGCTTTCTTT | CASRTGQMTEAFF | TRBD1 | TRBV2 | once | 13 | TRBJ1-1
TGTGCCACCAGCAGAGAAGGAGCGGGAGAATCCTACAATGAGCAGTTCTTC | CATSREGAGESYNEQFF | TRBD2 | TRBV15 | NA | 17 | TRBJ2-1
TGCGCCAGCATGCAGGGGGATTTGGGTGGCTACACCTTC | CASMQGDLGGYTF | TRBD1 | TRBV5-1 | NA | 13 | TRBJ1-2
TGTGCCAGCAGCGTAGCTACCCAGGGTATCTATGGCTACACCTTC | CASSVATQGIYGYTF | NA | TRBV9 | once | 15 | TRBJ1-2
TGTGCCAGCAGCTTAGTGGGCCAGGGCAATCAGCCCCAGCATTTT | CASSLVGQGNQPQHF | NA | TRBV7-8 | NA | 15 | TRBJ1-5
TGTGCCAGCAGTTTATACGGGGTCGGCTACACCTTC | CASSLYGVGYTF | NA | TRBV27 | once | 12 | TRBJ1-2
TGCGCCAGCAGCTTGTCGCCGGGGGAAGCTTTCTTT | CASSLSPGEAFF | NA | TRBV5-1 | NA | 12 | TRBJ1-1
TGTGCCAGCAGCGCTGCCACAGGGGTGAGTGGCTACACCTTC | CASSAATGVSGYTF | TRBD1 | TRBV11-3 | NA | 14 | TRBJ1-2
TGTGCCAGCAGCTTCTCATCGGGGAATCAGCCCCAGCATTTT | CASSFSSGNQPQHF | NA | TRBV11-2 | NA | 14 | TRBJ1-5
TGCGCCAGCAGCACGCGGACTAGCGGGGGAAGCTCCTACGAGCAGTACTTC | CASSTRTSGGSSYEQYF | TRBD2 | TRBV5-1 | few | 17 | TRBJ2-7